These T cell receptor beta chains were read from a single sample in a study of beta chain features in type 1 diabetes. Sequencing was performed with immunoSEQ multiplex PCR; in TCRdb, only in-frame clones are kept and a portion is missing. The sample lists 680,000 or so clones; about an eighth were seen once. Input material: naive CD4+ T cells from blood. These receptors all come from a man younger than 35 with type 1 diabetes. Each CDR3 is given with its conserved first and last residue. Each record gives: J gene, V gene, D gene, clone size, CDR3 DNA, CDR3 protein. The D gene is left open where the match is weak. Expanded clones get a size class; other rows say once, few or many, or leave the size out.

j_gene: TRBJ1-5; v_gene: TRBV30; d_gene: NA; abundance: NA; CDR3nt: TGTGCCTGGAGCACGGCCCTCGGGAGCAATCAGCCCCAGCATTTT; CDR3aa: CAWSTALGSNQPQHF
j_gene: TRBJ2-7; v_gene: TRBV5-6; d_gene: NA; abundance: few; CDR3nt: TGTGCCAGCAGCCCAGGACGTCTGGGGGAGTACTTC; CDR3aa: CASSPGRLGEYF
j_gene: TRBJ1-2; v_gene: TRBV16; d_gene: NA; abundance: NA; CDR3nt: TGTGCCAGCAGCCCCAGGCGGGACTATGGCTACACCTTC; CDR3aa: CASSPRRDYGYTF
j_gene: TRBJ2-7; v_gene: TRBV27; d_gene: NA; abundance: NA; CDR3nt: TGTGCCAGCAAAAGGACAGCAACCTCCTACGAGCAGTACTTC; CDR3aa: CASKRTATSYEQYF
j_gene: TRBJ1-5; v_gene: TRBV4-1; d_gene: NA; abundance: NA; CDR3nt: TGCGCCAGCAGCCAAGATCTCTATAGCAATCAGCCCCAGCATTTT; CDR3aa: CASSQDLYSNQPQHF
j_gene: TRBJ1-1; v_gene: TRBV6-5; d_gene: NA; abundance: few; CDR3nt: TGTGCCAGCAGTTACCTACATAAGACTGAAGCTTTCTTT; CDR3aa: CASSYLHKTEAFF
j_gene: TRBJ2-7; v_gene: TRBV5-1; d_gene: NA; abundance: few; CDR3nt: TGCGCCAGCAGCTTGGACAGGGAAGCGGACGAGCAGTACTTC; CDR3aa: CASSLDREADEQYF
j_gene: TRBJ2-1; v_gene: TRBV5-4; d_gene: NA; abundance: few; CDR3nt: TGTGCCAGCAGCTTCCCTCACGGGGACAATGAGCAGTTCTTC; CDR3aa: CASSFPHGDNEQFF
j_gene: TRBJ2-1; v_gene: TRBV9; d_gene: NA; abundance: NA; CDR3nt: TGTGCCAGCAGCCCTCACGGACCGGGGGCCGAAGGAGAGCAGTTCTTC; CDR3aa: CASSPHGPGAEGEQFF
j_gene: TRBJ1-2; v_gene: TRBV5-1; d_gene: NA; abundance: NA; CDR3nt: TGCGCCAGCAGCGGTGGGCAGGGAGCGGAAACGAGGGGCTACACCTTC; CDR3aa: CASSGGQGAETRGYTF
j_gene: TRBJ1-5; v_gene: TRBV7-2; d_gene: NA; abundance: once; CDR3nt: TGTGCCAGCAGCTTGGCGTTCGGCGGTCAGCCCCAGCATTTT; CDR3aa: CASSLAFGGQPQHF
j_gene: TRBJ2-7; v_gene: TRBV10-3; d_gene: TRBD2; abundance: few; CDR3nt: TGTGCCATCAGCGCCGGACTAGCGAGCTCCTACGAGCAGTACTTC; CDR3aa: CAISAGLASSYEQYF
j_gene: TRBJ2-1; v_gene: TRBV29-1; d_gene: NA; abundance: few; CDR3nt: TGCAGCGTGCTGCGGGCCAAACTGAACAATGAGCAGTTCTTC; CDR3aa: CSVLRAKLNNEQFF
j_gene: TRBJ2-1; v_gene: TRBV14; d_gene: TRBD2; abundance: NA; CDR3nt: TGTGCCAGCAGCCAAGATGGTGAGGGTCTAGGGAGGGATGAGCAGTTCTTC; CDR3aa: CASSQDGEGLGRDEQFF
j_gene: TRBJ2-4; v_gene: TRBV18; d_gene: NA; abundance: few; CDR3nt: TGTGCCAGCTCACCGGTTAGTACCCCCTGGCAGAACATTCAGTACTTC; CDR3aa: CASSPVSTPWQNIQYF
j_gene: TRBJ2-3; v_gene: TRBV29-1; d_gene: NA; abundance: NA; CDR3nt: TGCAGCGCAAGGGGGCAGGGAGGAGCAGATACGCAGTATTTT; CDR3aa: CSARGQGGADTQYF
j_gene: TRBJ1-5; v_gene: TRBV29-1; d_gene: NA; abundance: few; CDR3nt: TGCAGCGTTGGGGACACCCTTCAGCCCCAGCATTTT; CDR3aa: CSVGDTLQPQHF
j_gene: TRBJ1-4; v_gene: TRBV30; d_gene: NA; abundance: NA; CDR3nt: TGTGCCTGGAGACAGGGACCTTATGAAAAACTGTTTTTT; CDR3aa: CAWRQGPYEKLFF
j_gene: TRBJ1-1; v_gene: TRBV5-4; d_gene: NA; abundance: NA; CDR3nt: TGTGCCAGCAGCTTGGTGGGCACGAACACTGAAGCTTTCTTT; CDR3aa: CASSLVGTNTEAFF
j_gene: TRBJ2-1; v_gene: TRBV27; d_gene: NA; abundance: NA; CDR3nt: TGTGCCAGCAGCCGCCCAGGGAACTGGCCCTACAATGAGCAGTTCTTC; CDR3aa: CASSRPGNWPYNEQFF
j_gene: TRBJ1-1; v_gene: TRBV18; d_gene: NA; abundance: few; CDR3nt: TGTGCCAGCTCACCTGACACTGAAGCTTTCTTT; CDR3aa: CASSPDTEAFF
j_gene: TRBJ2-3; v_gene: TRBV7-3; d_gene: NA; abundance: few; CDR3nt: TGTGCCAGCAGCCCAAGAAGGACAGGCACAGATACGCAGTATTTT; CDR3aa: CASSPRRTGTDTQYF
j_gene: TRBJ2-5; v_gene: TRBV7-8; d_gene: TRBD2; abundance: few; CDR3nt: TGTGCCAGCAGCTTAGTTGGACTAGCGGGCCAAGAGACCCAGTACTTC; CDR3aa: CASSLVGLAGQETQYF
j_gene: TRBJ2-1; v_gene: TRBV7-8; d_gene: NA; abundance: NA; CDR3nt: TGTGCCAGCAGCCTGAGACAGGATCCTTATCGGGATGAGCAGTTCTTC; CDR3aa: CASSLRQDPYRDEQFF
j_gene: TRBJ2-1; v_gene: TRBV29-1; d_gene: TRBD1; abundance: few; CDR3nt: TGCAGCACAGGGGGCAACTACAATGAGCAGTTCTTC; CDR3aa: CSTGGNYNEQFF
j_gene: TRBJ1-5; v_gene: TRBV4-1; d_gene: NA; abundance: few; CDR3nt: TGCGCCAGCAGCCCCGGGGACACCCGCAATCAGCCCCAGCATTTT; CDR3aa: CASSPGDTRNQPQHF
j_gene: TRBJ2-7; v_gene: TRBV15; d_gene: NA; abundance: NA; CDR3nt: TGTGCCGCTCCCCAGGGGCGCAGGAACGAGCAGTACTTC; CDR3aa: CAAPQGRRNEQYF
j_gene: TRBJ2-1; v_gene: TRBV25-1; d_gene: TRBD1; abundance: NA; CDR3nt: TGTGCCAGCAGTGAATTCATCGGGACAGGGGGCAATGAGCAGTTCTTC; CDR3aa: CASSEFIGTGGNEQFF
j_gene: TRBJ1-1; v_gene: TRBV7-2; d_gene: NA; abundance: NA; CDR3nt: TGTGCCAGCAGCTCCCTACGGAGGGGTGAAGCTTTCTTT; CDR3aa: CASSSLRRGEAFF
j_gene: TRBJ2-1; v_gene: TRBV2; d_gene: NA; abundance: few; CDR3nt: TGTGCCAGCAGCGGGGGACAGTTCCTCTCCTACAATGAGCAGTTCTTC; CDR3aa: CASSGGQFLSYNEQFF
j_gene: TRBJ2-1; v_gene: TRBV2; d_gene: TRBD1; abundance: few; CDR3nt: TGTGCCAGCAACCCCTTCCAGGACAGGTACAATGAGCAGTTCTTC; CDR3aa: CASNPFQDRYNEQFF
j_gene: TRBJ2-7; v_gene: TRBV7-2; d_gene: TRBD1; abundance: NA; CDR3nt: TGTGCCAGCAGCTTAGGACAGGGTATCTACGAGCAGTACTTC; CDR3aa: CASSLGQGIYEQYF
j_gene: TRBJ2-3; v_gene: TRBV18; d_gene: TRBD2; abundance: NA; CDR3nt: TGTGCCAGCTCACCACGGGGGGGAACAGATACGCAGTATTTT; CDR3aa: CASSPRGGTDTQYF
j_gene: TRBJ2-1; v_gene: TRBV11-3; d_gene: NA; abundance: few; CDR3nt: TGTGCCAGCAGCTTAGCTAGGGGAGGTTGGAATGAGCAGTTCTTC; CDR3aa: CASSLARGGWNEQFF
j_gene: TRBJ1-2; v_gene: TRBV5-8; d_gene: TRBD1; abundance: NA; CDR3nt: TGTGCCAGCAGGGACAGGGCGAGTGATGTCTATGGCTACACCTTC; CDR3aa: CASRDRASDVYGYTF
j_gene: TRBJ2-7; v_gene: TRBV28; d_gene: NA; abundance: NA; CDR3nt: TGTGCCAGCACTCCCGGGACGGTGAGCTCCTACGAGCAGTACTTC; CDR3aa: CASTPGTVSSYEQYF
j_gene: TRBJ1-2; v_gene: TRBV27; d_gene: NA; abundance: few; CDR3nt: TGTGCCAGCAAGGGGGTCGTTGGAGGGGGCTACACCTTC; CDR3aa: CASKGVVGGGYTF
j_gene: TRBJ1-2; v_gene: TRBV7-9; d_gene: NA; abundance: few; CDR3nt: TGTGCCAGCAGCTTAGCCCGAGCTTTAGGGGGCTATGGCTACACCTTC; CDR3aa: CASSLARALGGYGYTF
j_gene: TRBJ2-1; v_gene: TRBV30; d_gene: NA; abundance: few; CDR3nt: TGTGCCGAGGGGTCCCATTACAATGAGCAGTTCTTC; CDR3aa: CAEGSHYNEQFF
j_gene: TRBJ1-6; v_gene: TRBV6-5; d_gene: NA; abundance: NA; CDR3nt: TGTGCCAGCAGCCCTTTTGGAAGGGGCGGTTCACCCCTCCACTTT; CDR3aa: CASSPFGRGGSPLHF